Listed below are T cell receptor beta chains from one sample, sequenced in a study of T cells in localized non-small cell lung cancer. The protocol was immunoSEQ multiplex PCR, while the TCRdb copy is restricted to in-frame clones and leaves out a portion. The sample carries tens of thousands of clones, 85% to 90% recorded once. The sequences come from peripheral blood, collected before any cancer treatment. The receptors stem from a woman aged 35 to 69 with stage I squamous cell lung carcinoma. Each CDR3 is given with its conserved first and last residue.

j_call v_call cdr3_aa
TRBJ1-4 TRBV6-5 CASGDLDRGDEKLFF
TRBJ1-4 TRBV18 CASSRRQGPDEKLFF
TRBJ1-5 TRBV29-1 CSAGQGQQPQHF
TRBJ1-1 TRBV6-5 CASSSGQNTEAFF
TRBJ1-2 TRBV15 CATSRDLGGYTF
TRBJ1-4 TRBV18 CASSPVHSATNEKLFF
TRBJ1-1 TRBV6-5 CASTSAWEDEAFF
TRBJ1-6 TRBV7-9 CASSLLGDNSPLHF
TRBJ2-7 TRBV9 CASSVDGGAYEQYF
TRBJ2-5 TRBV6-1 CASTRADTKETQYF
TRBJ1-4 TRBV5-1 CASSLGQGGEKLFF
TRBJ2-1 TRBV29-1 CSVEDERRSRGGEQFF
TRBJ2-1 TRBV5-1 CASSLDGRGVNEQFF
TRBJ2-1 TRBV5-4 CASTSSTGSSYNEQFF
TRBJ1-3 TRBV5-1 CASSFQGQGAGNTIYF
TRBJ2-1 TRBV5-4 CASSYRTGPYNEQFF
TRBJ1-2 TRBV6-1 CASSEVLGQLYYGYTF
TRBJ2-6 TRBV5-6 CASSWDRSSSGANVLTF
TRBJ1-4 TRBV28 CASRNRQGGRKLFF
TRBJ2-1 TRBV2 CASSEGIHSYNEQFF